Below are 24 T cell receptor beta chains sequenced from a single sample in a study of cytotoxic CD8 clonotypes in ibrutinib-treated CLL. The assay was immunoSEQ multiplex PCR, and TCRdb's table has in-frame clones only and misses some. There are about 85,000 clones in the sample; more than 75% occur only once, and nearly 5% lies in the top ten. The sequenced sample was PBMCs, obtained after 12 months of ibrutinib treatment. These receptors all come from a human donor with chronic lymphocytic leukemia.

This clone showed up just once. The CDR3 DNA reads TGCAGCGAGACAGGGGCCGGGGAGACCCAGTACTTC. This sequence encodes CSETGAGETQYF. The J gene is TRBJ2-5, the V gene TRBV29-1; TRBD1 matches 8 bases. Germline V gene lookup returns CDR1 SQVTM and CDR2 ANQGSEA. The J segment lost 5 bases and the V segment lost 7 bases, leaving 6 bases of the junction unmatched. CDR3 length: 12 amino acids.

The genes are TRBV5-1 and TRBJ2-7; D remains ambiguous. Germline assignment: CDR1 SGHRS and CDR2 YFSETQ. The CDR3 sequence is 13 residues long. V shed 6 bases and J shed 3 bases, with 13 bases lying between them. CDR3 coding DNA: TGCGCCAGCACCCCGGACGGTCACTACGAGCAGTACTTC. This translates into CASTPDGHYEQYF.

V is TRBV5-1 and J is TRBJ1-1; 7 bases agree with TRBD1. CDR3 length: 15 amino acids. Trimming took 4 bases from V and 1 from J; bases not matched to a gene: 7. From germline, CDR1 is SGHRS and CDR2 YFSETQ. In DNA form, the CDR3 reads TGCGCCAGCAGCCGCGGACAGGTCGGGAACACTGAAGCTTTCTTT. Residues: CASSRGQVGNTEAFF.

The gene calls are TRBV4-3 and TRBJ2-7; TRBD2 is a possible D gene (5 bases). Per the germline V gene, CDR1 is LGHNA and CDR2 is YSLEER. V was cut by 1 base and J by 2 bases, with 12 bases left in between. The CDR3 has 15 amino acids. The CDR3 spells CASSQVGSTAYEQYF. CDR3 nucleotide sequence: TGCGCCAGCAGCCAAGTGGGGAGCACGGCCTACGAGCAGTACTTC.

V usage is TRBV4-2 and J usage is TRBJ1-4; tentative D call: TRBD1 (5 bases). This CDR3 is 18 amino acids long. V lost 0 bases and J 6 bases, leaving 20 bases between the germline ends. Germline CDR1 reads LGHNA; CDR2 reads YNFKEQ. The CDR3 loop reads CASSQDGSQTDPYEKLFF. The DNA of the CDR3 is TGTGCCAGCAGCCAAGATGGGTCGCAGACAGACCCCTATGAAAAACTGTTTTTT.

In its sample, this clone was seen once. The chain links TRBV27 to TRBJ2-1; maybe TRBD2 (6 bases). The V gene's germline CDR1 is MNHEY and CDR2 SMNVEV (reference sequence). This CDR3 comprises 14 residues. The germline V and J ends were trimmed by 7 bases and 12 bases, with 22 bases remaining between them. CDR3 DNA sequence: TGTGCCAGCACCCCAGCCGATAGCGGCCAGGGGCAGTTCTTC. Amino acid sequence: CASTPADSGQGQFF.

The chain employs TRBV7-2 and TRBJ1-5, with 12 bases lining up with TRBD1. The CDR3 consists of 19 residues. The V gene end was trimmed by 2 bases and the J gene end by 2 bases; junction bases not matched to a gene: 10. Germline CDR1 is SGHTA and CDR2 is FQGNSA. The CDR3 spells CASSLRWGTGGAGNQPQHF. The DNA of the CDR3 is TGTGCCAGCAGCTTAAGATGGGGGACAGGGGGCGCGGGCAATCAGCCCCAGCATTTT.

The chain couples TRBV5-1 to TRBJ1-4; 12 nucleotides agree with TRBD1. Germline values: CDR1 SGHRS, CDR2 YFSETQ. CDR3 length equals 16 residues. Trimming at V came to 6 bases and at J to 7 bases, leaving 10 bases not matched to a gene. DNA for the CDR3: TGCGCCAGCACCCCAACCGGGACAGGGGGCGGTGAAAAACTGTTTTTT. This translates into CASTPTGTGGGEKLFF. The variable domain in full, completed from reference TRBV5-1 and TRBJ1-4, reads KAGVTQTPRYLIKTRGQQVTLSCSPISGHRSVSWYQQTPGQGLQFLFEYFSETQRNKGNFPGRFSGRQFSNSRSEMNVSTLELGDSALYLCASTPTGTGGGEKLFFGSGTQLSVL.

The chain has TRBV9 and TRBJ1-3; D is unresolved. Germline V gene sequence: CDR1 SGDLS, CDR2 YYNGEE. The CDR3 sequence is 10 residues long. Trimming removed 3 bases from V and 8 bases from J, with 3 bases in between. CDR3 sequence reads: CASSGDTIYF. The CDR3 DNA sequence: TGTGCCAGCAGCGGGGACACCATATATTTT.

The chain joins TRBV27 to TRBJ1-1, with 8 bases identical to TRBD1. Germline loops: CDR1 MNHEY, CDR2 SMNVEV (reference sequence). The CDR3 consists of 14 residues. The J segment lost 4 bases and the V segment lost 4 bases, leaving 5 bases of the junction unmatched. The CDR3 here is CASSSQGASTEAFF. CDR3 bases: TGTGCCAGCAGTTCTCAGGGGGCGAGCACTGAAGCTTTCTTT.

CDR3 loop: CASSLGRRGQETQYF. In DNA form, the CDR3 reads TGTGCCAGCAGCCTCGGTCGCAGGGGGCAGGAGACCCAGTACTTC. The V and J genes are TRBV21-1 and TRBJ2-5; the table's D gene call, TRBD1, was not cross checked with the DNA. TRBV21-1 is designated a pseudogene. The CDR3 runs to 15 residues.

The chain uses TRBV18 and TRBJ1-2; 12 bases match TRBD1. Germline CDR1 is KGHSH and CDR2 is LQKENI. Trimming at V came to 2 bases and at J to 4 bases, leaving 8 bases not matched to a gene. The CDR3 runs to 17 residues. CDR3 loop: CASSPSPPGQGAYGYTF. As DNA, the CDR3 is TGTGCCAGCTCACCATCCCCTCCGGGACAGGGGGCCTATGGCTACACCTTC.

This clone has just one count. The CDR3 region is CARGAGNEKLFF. The CDR3 DNA is TGTGCCCGGGGGGCAGGGAATGAAAAACTGTTTTTT. The gene calls are TRBV30 and TRBJ1-4; a weak D match, TRBD1 (6 bases). The CDR3 runs 12 residues. V shed 8 bases and J shed 5 bases, with 12 bases lying between them. The germline CDR1 and CDR2 sequences are GTSNPN and SVGIG (reference sequence).

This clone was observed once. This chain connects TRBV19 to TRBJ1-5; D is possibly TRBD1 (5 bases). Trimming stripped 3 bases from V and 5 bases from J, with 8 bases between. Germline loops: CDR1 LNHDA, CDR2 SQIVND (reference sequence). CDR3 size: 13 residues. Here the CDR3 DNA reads TGTGCCAGTAGTATCGGGGCTGATCAGCCCCAGCATTTT. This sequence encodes CASSIGADQPQHF.

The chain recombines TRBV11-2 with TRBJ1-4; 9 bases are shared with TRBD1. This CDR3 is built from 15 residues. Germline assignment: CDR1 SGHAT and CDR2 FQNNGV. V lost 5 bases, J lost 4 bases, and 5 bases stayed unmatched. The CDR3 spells CASSPRQGGNEKLFF. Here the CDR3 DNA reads TGTGCCAGCAGCCCCCGACAGGGGGGTAATGAAAAACTGTTTTTT.

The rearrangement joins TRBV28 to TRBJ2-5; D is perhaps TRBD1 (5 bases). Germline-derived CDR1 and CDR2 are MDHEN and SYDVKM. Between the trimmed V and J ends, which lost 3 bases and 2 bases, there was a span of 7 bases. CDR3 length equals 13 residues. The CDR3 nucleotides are TGTGCCAGCAGTTTGGGGCAGCAAGAGACCCAGTACTTC. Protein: CASSLGQQETQYF.

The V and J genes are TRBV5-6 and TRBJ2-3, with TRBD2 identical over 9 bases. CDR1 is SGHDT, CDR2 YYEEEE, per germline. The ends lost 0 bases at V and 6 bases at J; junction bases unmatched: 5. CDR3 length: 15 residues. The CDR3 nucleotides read TGTGCCAGCAGCTTGGTGGGCGGGAGGGCCGATACGCAGTATTTT. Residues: CASSLVGGRADTQYF.

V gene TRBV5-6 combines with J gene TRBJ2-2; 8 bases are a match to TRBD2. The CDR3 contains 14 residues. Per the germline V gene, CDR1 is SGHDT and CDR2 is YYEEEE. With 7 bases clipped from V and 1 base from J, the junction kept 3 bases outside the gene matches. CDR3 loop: CASRLAGNTGELFF. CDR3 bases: TGTGCCAGCCGGCTAGCGGGGAACACCGGGGAGCTGTTTTTT.

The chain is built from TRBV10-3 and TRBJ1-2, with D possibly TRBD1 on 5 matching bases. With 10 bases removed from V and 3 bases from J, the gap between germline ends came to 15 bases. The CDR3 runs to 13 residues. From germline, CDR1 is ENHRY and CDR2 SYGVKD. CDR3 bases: TGTGCCAACAGCCCCCAGGGCCACTATGGCTACACCTTC. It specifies CANSPQGHYGYTF.

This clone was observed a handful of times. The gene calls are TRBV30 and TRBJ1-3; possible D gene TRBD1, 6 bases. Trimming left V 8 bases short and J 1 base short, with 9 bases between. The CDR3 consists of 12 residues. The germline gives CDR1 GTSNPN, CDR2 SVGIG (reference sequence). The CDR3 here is CAAQGSGNTIYF. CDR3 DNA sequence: TGTGCCGCACAGGGATCTGGAAACACCATATATTTT.

The DNA for the CDR3 is TGTGCCATCAGTGAGTCGACTGGGCCGGTCACTGAAGCTTTCTTT. It translates to CAISESTGPVTEAFF. The chain links TRBV10-3 to TRBJ1-1, with D unresolved. The V end lost 0 bases, the J end lost 4 bases, and 12 bases lay between the germline ends. This CDR3 region has 15 residues. The germline V gene encodes CDR1 ENHRY and CDR2 SYGVKD.

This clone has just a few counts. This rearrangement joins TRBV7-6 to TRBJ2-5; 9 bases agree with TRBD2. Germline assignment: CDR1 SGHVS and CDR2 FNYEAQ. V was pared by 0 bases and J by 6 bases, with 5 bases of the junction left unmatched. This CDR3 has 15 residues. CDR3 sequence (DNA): TGTGCCAGCAGCTTAGCTTGGGCGGGGGGGCAGACCCAGTACTTC. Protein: CASSLAWAGGQTQYF.

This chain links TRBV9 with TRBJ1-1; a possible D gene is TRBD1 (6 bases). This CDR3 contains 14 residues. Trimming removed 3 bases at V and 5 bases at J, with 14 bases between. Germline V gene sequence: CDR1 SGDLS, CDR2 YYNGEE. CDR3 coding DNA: TGTGCCAGCAGCGGCGCACGGGGGCGGACTGAAGCTTTCTTT. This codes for CASSGARGRTEAFF.

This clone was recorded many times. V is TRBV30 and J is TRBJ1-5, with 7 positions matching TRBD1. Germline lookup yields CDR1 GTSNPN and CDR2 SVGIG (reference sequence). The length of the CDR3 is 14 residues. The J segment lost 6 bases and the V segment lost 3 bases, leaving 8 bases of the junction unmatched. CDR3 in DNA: TGTGCCTGGAGCACCACAGGGGAGGGTCAGCCCCAGCATTTT. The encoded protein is CAWSTTGEGQPQHF.